The clone carrying this T cell receptor beta chain was observed a single time. These data belong to a study of blood T cell repertoires in COVID-19. Germline V lookup: CDR1 MGHRA, CDR2 YSYEKL. V was trimmed by 0 bases and J by 14 bases, leaving 13 bases between them. The CDR3 is made up of 13 amino acids. TCRdb's copy holds only in-frame clones and misses some; the assay was immunoSEQ multiplex PCR. The profile shows under 85,000 clones, 85% to 90% of them singletons. This chain joins TRBV4-1 and TRBJ1-4; D is unclear. This receptor was identified in a man older than 75 with acute or convalescent COVID-19. Sequences were obtained from peripheral blood. The CDR3 coding sequence is TGCGCCAGCAGCCAAGATGCGGAGACCCGTCTGTTTTTT. Translated: CASSQDAETRLFF.